This entry describes one T cell receptor beta chain. Naivety among CD8 cells was defined by CD45RO negativity and positive CCR7 selection, thereby excluding terminally differentiated effector memory CD45RA+ cells. The CDR3 is made up of 15 amino acids. Losses at the gene ends were 5 bases for V and 1 base for J; bases not matched to a gene: 5. Germline loops: CDR1 MGHRA, CDR2 YSYEKL. The data originate from a study of shared clonotypes between healthy human individuals. The data were produced by immunoSEQ multiplex PCR, yet TCRdb's version contains in-frame clones alone and is incomplete. The table records about 2,100,000 clones, approximately 94% of them present only once.

The receptor was isolated from a man in his late teens or twenties in good health. Some clones in this sample may be carry-over from other donors' samples. The sample was naive CD8+ T cells from PBMCs. The chain couples TRBV4-1 to TRBJ1-1, with TRBD1 matching over 9 bases. As DNA, the CDR3 is TGCGCCAGCAGCGCTCGGACAGGGGCGAACACTGAAGCTTTCTTT. As protein: CASSARTGANTEAFF.